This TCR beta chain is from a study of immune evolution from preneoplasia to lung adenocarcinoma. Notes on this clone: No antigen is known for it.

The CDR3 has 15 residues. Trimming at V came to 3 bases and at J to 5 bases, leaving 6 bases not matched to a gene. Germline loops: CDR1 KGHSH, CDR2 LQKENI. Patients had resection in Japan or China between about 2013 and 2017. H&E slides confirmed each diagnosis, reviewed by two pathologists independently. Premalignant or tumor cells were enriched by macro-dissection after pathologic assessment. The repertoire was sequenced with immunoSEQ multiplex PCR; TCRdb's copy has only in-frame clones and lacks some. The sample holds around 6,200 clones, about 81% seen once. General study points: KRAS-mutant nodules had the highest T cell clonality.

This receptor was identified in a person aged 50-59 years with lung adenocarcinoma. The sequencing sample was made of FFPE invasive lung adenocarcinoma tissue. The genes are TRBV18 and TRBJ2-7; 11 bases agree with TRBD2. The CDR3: CASSPTTSGINEQYF. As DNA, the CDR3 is TGTGCCAGCTCACCGACGACTAGCGGGATTAACGAGCAGTACTTC. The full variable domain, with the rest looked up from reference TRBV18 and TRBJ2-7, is NAGVMQNPRHLVRRRGQEARLRCSPMKGHSHVYWYRQLPEEGLKFMVYLQKENIIDESGMPKERFSAEFPKEGPSILRIQQVVRGDSAAYFCASSPTTSGINEQYFGPGTRLTVT.